A selection of T cell receptor beta chains follows, all from one sample in a study of Tregs in tolerant kidney transplant recipients. Libraries were prepared by immunoSEQ multiplex PCR; TCRdb keeps only in-frame clonotypes and omits some of them. The repertoire consists of fewer than 95,000 clones, with 93% occurring once and the leading ten covering roughly 1.7%. Sample: CD4+ T cells from blood (PBMCs), taken 12 months after the transplant. The receptor set was obtained from a human patient who received a combined kidney and bone marrow transplant. The T cells may come from the graft donor. The CDR3 runs from the conserved cysteine through the conserved F or W. Fields, in order: D gene, V gene, J gene, clone size, CDR3 protein, CDR3 DNA. The D gene is left open where the match is weak. Size is omitted from some rows. Given values are once, few, many or a class for expanded clones.

.	TRBV7-3	TRBJ2-1	.	CASSQPGFHNEQFF	TGTGCCAGCAGCCAACCGGGATTCCACAATGAGCAGTTCTTC
.	TRBV14	TRBJ1-1	.	CASSPQQGTEAFF	TGTGCCAGCAGCCCGCAACAGGGAACTGAAGCTTTCTTT
.	TRBV7-2	TRBJ2-5	few	CASSLAGVETQYF	TGTGCCAGCAGCTTAGCGGGAGTGGAGACCCAGTACTTC
TRBD2	TRBV6-1	TRBJ2-3	once	CASSEALAGGTDTQYF	TGTGCCAGCAGTGAAGCCCTAGCGGGGGGGACAGATACGCAGTATTTT
TRBD1	TRBV4-2	TRBJ2-1	once	CASSHLKGQGGNEQFF	TGTGCCAGCAGCCACCTAAAGGGACAGGGAGGCAATGAGCAGTTCTTC
TRBD1	TRBV4-3	TRBJ2-3	.	CASSPGTGTDTQYF	TGCGCCAGCAGCCCGGGGACAGGCACAGATACGCAGTATTTT
TRBD2	TRBV5-4	TRBJ2-3	.	CASSLSGRVSDTQYF	TGTGCCAGCAGCCTCAGCGGGAGAGTGTCAGATACGCAGTATTTT
TRBD1	TRBV4-2	TRBJ1-3	.	CASSGTGRDTIYF	TGTGCCAGCAGCGGGACAGGGCGGGACACCATATATTTT
.	TRBV9	TRBJ1-1	.	CASSAGGGGTEAFF	TGTGCCAGCAGCGCGGGCGGGGGGGGAACTGAAGCTTTCTTT
.	TRBV4-3	TRBJ1-2	.	CASSQDGRGNRYGYTF	TGCGCCAGCAGCCAAGATGGAAGGGGCAATAGATATGGCTACACCTTC
TRBD2	TRBV7-2	TRBJ2-7	.	CASSPQLAASYEQYF	TGTGCCAGCAGCCCGCAACTAGCGGCGTCCTACGAGCAGTACTTC
.	TRBV7-6	TRBJ1-6	.	CASSLHPGHRDSPLHF	TGTGCCAGCAGCTTACATCCGGGACATAGGGATTCCCCCCTCCACTTT
TRBD2	TRBV9	TRBJ2-7	.	CASSERDGSYEQYF	TGTGCCAGCAGCGAGCGGGACGGAAGCTACGAGCAGTACTTC
.	TRBV7-2	TRBJ2-7	.	CASSSAGGPYEQYF	TGTGCCAGCAGCTCAGCCGGGGGGCCCTACGAGCAGTACTTC
TRBD2	TRBV4-3	TRBJ2-3	.	CASSQETPGGITQATQYF	TGCGCCAGCAGCCAAGAAACCCCGGGGGGGATCACTCAGGCTACGCAGTATTTT
TRBD2	TRBV14	TRBJ2-1	.	CASTSTSGGGYNEQFF	TGTGCCAGCACCTCGACTAGCGGGGGGGGATACAATGAGCAGTTCTTC
.	TRBV7-9	TRBJ1-2	.	CASSSRDIRNYGYTF	TGTGCCAGCAGCTCCCGGGACATTCGTAACTATGGCTACACCTTC
TRBD2	TRBV30	TRBJ2-1	.	CAWSAGLAGVNEQFF	TGTGCCTGGAGTGCAGGACTAGCGGGAGTGAATGAGCAGTTCTTC
TRBD1	TRBV11-3	TRBJ1-4	.	CASSLAYRGHEKLFF	TGTGCCAGCAGCTTAGCCTACAGGGGCCATGAAAAACTGTTTTTT
TRBD2	TRBV4-1	TRBJ2-2	once	CASSPHRGVLMGRTGELFF	TGCGCCAGCAGCCCCCATCGGGGGGTTTTAATGGGTCGTACCGGGGAGCTGTTTTTT
TRBD1	TRBV6-5	TRBJ1-2	.	CASSYSGQALYGYTF	TGTGCCAGCAGTTACTCGGGACAGGCCCTCTATGGCTACACCTTC
.	TRBV18	TRBJ1-6	.	CASSPRTSSYNSPLHF	TGTGCCAGCTCACCACGGACAAGCTCCTATAATTCACCCCTCCACTTT
.	TRBV11-3	TRBJ2-1	.	CASSLRDGSYNEQFF	TGTGCCAGCAGCCTCCGGGACGGGAGCTACAATGAGCAGTTCTTC
TRBD2	TRBV5-1	TRBJ2-5	.	CASSWGLAGGNPWKLETQYF	TGCGCCAGCAGCTGGGGGTTAGCGGGGGGCAACCCGTGGAAACTAGAGACCCAGTACTTC
.	TRBV19	TRBJ2-7	.	CASSILVSGPLGEQYF	TGTGCCAGTAGTATTTTGGTATCTGGCCCACTAGGCGAGCAGTACTTC
TRBD2	TRBV7-2	TRBJ2-1	.	CASSSLAGGEQFF	TGTGCCAGCAGCTCGCTAGCGGGGGGGGAGCAGTTCTTC
TRBD2	TRBV7-3	TRBJ2-3	.	CASSETSGTPPQYF	TGTGCCAGCAGCGAGACTAGCGGGACCCCCCCGCAGTATTTT
.	TRBV30	TRBJ2-4	.	CAWSKTREWAYF	TGTGCCTGGAGTAAAACTCGGGAGTGGGCGTACTTC
.	TRBV9	TRBJ2-3	.	CASSVGASEFDTQYF	TGTGCCAGCAGCGTAGGGGCCAGTGAGTTCGATACGCAGTATTTT
TRBD2	TRBV9	TRBJ2-5	.	CASSPRTSGAETQYF	TGTGCCAGCAGCCCCCGGACTAGCGGGGCGGAGACCCAGTACTTC
.	TRBV9	TRBJ2-1	.	CASSILRGDSEQFF	TGTGCCAGCAGCATCCTGCGGGGCGACAGTGAGCAGTTCTTC
TRBD1	TRBV4-1	TRBJ2-3	.	CASSQDLRTGRGDTQYF	TGCGCCAGCAGCCAAGATCTGCGGACAGGGCGGGGAGATACGCAGTATTTT
.	TRBV4-3	TRBJ1-2	.	CASSQEGTTNYGYTF	TGCGCCAGCAGCCAAGAAGGGACAACTAACTATGGCTACACCTTC
TRBD1	TRBV19	TRBJ2-6	.	CASSMRTGSFSGANVLTF	TGTGCCAGTAGTATGAGGACAGGGTCGTTCTCTGGGGCCAACGTCCTGACTTTC
TRBD1	TRBV11-3	TRBJ2-2	.	CASSVGQGSTGELFF	TGTGCCAGCAGCGTTGGACAGGGTTCGACCGGGGAGCTGTTTTTT
.	TRBV29-1	TRBJ2-3	.	CSSSAGTTQYF	TGCAGCTCGAGCGCGGGGACTACGCAGTATTTT
.	TRBV7-9	TRBJ2-7	.	CASSLPGSVLREQYF	TGTGCCAGCAGCTTACCAGGGTCCGTGTTGCGCGAGCAGTACTTC
.	TRBV21-1	TRBJ2-7	.	CASSKTPVGYWEEQYF	TGTGCCAGCAGCAAAACCCCGGTAGGTTATTGGGAGGAGCAGTACTTC
.	TRBV5-8	TRBJ1-5	.	CASNPSTASYSNQPQHF	TGTGCCAGCAACCCCTCGACAGCGTCTTATAGCAATCAGCCCCAGCATTTT
.	TRBV2	TRBJ2-2	.	CASKGQGTTGELFF	TGTGCCAGCAAGGGTCAGGGAACCACCGGGGAGCTGTTTTTT
.	TRBV7-9	TRBJ2-6	.	CASRINSGANVLTF	TGTGCCAGCAGAATTAATTCTGGGGCCAACGTCCTGACTTTC
.	TRBV30	TRBJ2-7	.	CAWSLGQGSYEQYF	TGTGCCTGGAGTCTGGGTCAGGGGAGCTACGAGCAGTACTTC
.	TRBV2	TRBJ2-3	.	CASSLRDSRIHSTDTQYF	TGTGCCAGCAGTCTCCGGGACTCACGCATTCATAGCACAGATACGCAGTATTTT
.	TRBV4-3	TRBJ1-4	.	CASRAVGHPNEKLFF	TGCGCCAGCAGAGCCGTTGGACACCCTAATGAAAAACTGTTTTTT
.	TRBV7-2	TRBJ1-2	.	CASSLRGVTFDYGYTF	TGTGCCAGCAGCTTACGGGGGGTCACTTTTGACTATGGCTACACCTTC
.	TRBV5-1	TRBJ2-2	few	CASSLTQVNTGELFF	TGCGCCAGCAGCCTTACGCAGGTCAACACCGGGGAGCTGTTTTTT